This T cell receptor (beta chain) was observed in a study of blood T cell repertoires in COVID-19. Study as a whole: The samples span acute and convalescent COVID-19 from the United States, Italy and Spain.

Original data processing: Quantification of nucleated cells was approximated via reference gene primer amplification. The assay was immunoSEQ multiplex PCR, and TCRdb's table has in-frame clones only and misses some. D and trimming come from the DNA, and the V and J calls and clone size come from that table. The sample consists of 100,000 to 150,000 clones, about 88% of them appearing once. The sample comprised peripheral blood. The origin of this receptor is a woman older than 75 with acute or convalescent COVID-19.

CDR3 protein: CASSYGTSTISYEQYF. The CDR3 nucleotides read TGTGCCAGCAGTTACGGGACTAGCACCATCTCCTACGAGCAGTACTTC. The V and J genes are TRBV6-5 and TRBJ2-7, with TRBD2 matching over 9 bases. The CDR3 runs to 16 residues. J lost 0 bases, V lost 2 bases, and 5 bases had no gene match. Per germline, CDR1 MNHEY and CDR2 SVGAGI.